This TCR beta chain was found in a study of CXCR3-negative and CXCR3-positive naive CD8 T cells. Study overall: Sequencing brought in approximately 150 million TRB reads altogether, and each library got about 1.5 +/- 0.3 million. Broader study findings: Memory CD8+ cells showed much lower diversity, while both naive subsets displayed comparably high diversity.

The CDR3 is 14 amino acids. Per the germline V gene, CDR1 is MNHEY and CDR2 is SVGEGT. Comment on this clonotype: The target antigen is unknown.

TRB cDNA libraries were made by UMI-labeled 5' RACE. Each CDR3 protein gets one entry in TCRdb, which reprocessed the 5' RACE reads and gives no DNA. The sample shows approximately 70,000 distinct CDR3 sequences, and nearly 1.5% sits with its ten largest clones. The sequence derives from a human donor in good health. Some clones in this sample may be carry-over from other donors' samples. V and J are TRBV6-2 or TRBV6-3 and TRBJ1-5; TCRdb proposes TRBD1, but this gene call is untestable without DNA. The sequenced sample was naive CXCR3- CD8+ T cells from blood. Sample subset: CD45RO-CCR7+CD27+CD95- naive CD8+ T cells lacking CXCR3 (TNR3-). CDR3 protein: CASSYSTGRQPQHF.